Each of the 15 T cell receptor beta chains below was sequenced from the same sample in a study of blood T cell repertoires in COVID-19. Sequenced by immunoSEQ multiplex PCR; TCRdb stores in-frame clones only, minus some. Counted here are about 180,000 clones, approximately 85% occurring once; the ten biggest clones make up more than 8%. Specimen: peripheral blood. The source is a woman older than 75 with acute or convalescent COVID-19.

J is TRBJ2-7 and V is TRBV18; a weak D match, TRBD1 (6 bases). V was clipped by 6 bases and J by 3 bases, with 15 bases between them. Germline V gives CDR1 KGHSH, CDR2 LQKENI. This CDR3 region has 14 residues. The CDR3 spells CASSLTGFSYEQYF. CDR3 nucleotide sequence: TGTGCCAGCTCGCTCACAGGGTTCAGCTACGAGCAGTACTTC.

This clone was seen more than once but under ten times. The chain links TRBV9 to TRBJ2-3; 12 nucleotides agree with TRBD2. The CDR3 consists of 17 residues. The J segment lost 3 bases and the V segment lost 0 bases, leaving 5 bases of the junction unmatched. Germline V CDR1 and CDR2: SGDLS, YYNGEE. The CDR3 reads CASSVATSGRRTDTQYF. For the CDR3, the DNA is TGTGCCAGCAGCGTAGCTACTAGCGGGAGGAGAACAGATACGCAGTATTTT.

This clone came up many times. Other DNA sequences in the sample encode the same CDR3. This chain uses TRBV19 with TRBJ2-1, with 11 bases that match TRBD2. The germline V gene encodes CDR1 LNHDA and CDR2 SQIVND (reference sequence). V gave up 9 bases and J gave up 0 bases; unmatched junction bases: 4. The CDR3 spans 15 residues. The CDR3 is CASRTSGPSYNEQFF. CDR3 nucleotide sequence: TGTGCCAGCAGGACTAGCGGGCCCTCCTACAATGAGCAGTTCTTC.

This chain uses TRBV18 with TRBJ2-1; 11 positions agree with TRBD2. Germline CDR1 KGHSH, CDR2 LQKENI. This CDR3 has 13 residues. The trim removed 2 bases at V and 16 bases at J, leaving 7 bases unmatched. The CDR3 here is CASSPALAGVGFF. The CDR3 nucleotides are TGTGCCAGCTCACCAGCACTAGCGGGAGTGGGTTTCTTC.

The V gene is TRBV11-2, the J gene TRBJ2-2; possibly TRBD1 for D (6 bases). Trimming removed 7 bases at V and 1 base at J, with 16 bases between. Per germline, CDR1 SGHAT and CDR2 FQNNGV. The CDR3 loop spans 16 amino acids. CDR3 bases: TGTGCCAGCACCCATTGGGGCAGGGGGAACACCGGGGAGCTGTTTTTT. Encoded protein: CASTHWGRGNTGELFF.

The chain joins TRBV9 to TRBJ2-1; tentative D call: TRBD1 (6 bases). Looked up from germline, CDR1 is SGDLS and CDR2 is YYNGEE. V dropped 4 bases and J dropped 8 bases, with 25 bases sitting between them. The CDR3 spans 17 residues. In DNA form, the CDR3 reads TGTGCCAGCAGCCCCCGTTTGGTGGGGGCACTAGAGGATGAGCAGTTCTTC. Translated, it gives CASSPRLVGALEDEQFF.

J is TRBJ2-7 and V is TRBV30, with 9 nucleotides matching TRBD2. Germline V CDR1 and CDR2: GTSNPN, SVGIG (reference sequence). The CDR3 runs to 15 residues. V lost 3 bases and J lost 6; bases outside the gene matches: 12. The CDR3 coding sequence is TGTGCCTGGAGCCCCCGCGCGGGAGGGGGACGCGAGCAGTACTTC. Its protein product is CAWSPRAGGGREQYF.

The rearrangement joins TRBV6-5 to TRBJ1-1, with TRBD1 matching 7 bases. Germline V gene data show CDR1 as MNHEY and CDR2 as SVGAGI. The length of the CDR3 is 13 residues. J gave up 5 bases and V 11 bases, and 11 bases lay outside the gene matches. CDR3 coding DNA: TGTGCCGTCCACCGGCAGGGGGTGACTGAAGCTTTCTTT. Amino acid sequence: CAVHRQGVTEAFF.

This clone has only one observation. CDR3 nucleotides: TGTGCCAGTTCCGATCGGGGGGCGTATAATGAAAAACTGTTTTTT. It yields the protein CASSDRGAYNEKLFF. The V gene is TRBV19, the J gene TRBJ1-4, with TRBD1 as a possible D gene (6 bases). Germline CDR1 reads LNHDA; CDR2 reads SQIVND (reference sequence). There are 15 residues in the CDR3. V lost 8 bases, J lost 4 bases, and 17 bases lay in between.

Only one count was recorded for this clone. The CDR3 spells CASSQVSGPNNEQFF. CDR3 nucleotides: TGCGCCAGCAGCCAAGTTAGCGGACCGAACAATGAGCAGTTCTTC. The chain combines TRBV4-1 with TRBJ2-1; D may be TRBD2 (6 bases). Trimming took off 1 base at V and 5 bases at J, with 12 bases between the two ends. Germline assignment: CDR1 MGHRA and CDR2 YSYEKL. The CDR3 totals 15 residues.

The J gene is TRBJ1-1, the V gene TRBV7-9, with 10 bases fitting TRBD1. This CDR3 has 15 residues. CDR1 SEHNR and CDR2 FQNEAQ come from the germline V gene (reference sequence). Trimming removed 5 bases from V and 5 bases from J; junction bases left unmatched: 8. For the CDR3, the DNA is TGTGCCAGCAGCCGACAGGGGGCAATGCGGACTGAAGCTTTCTTT. This encodes CASSRQGAMRTEAFF.

The chain couples TRBV4-1 to TRBJ1-4; 7 positions agree with TRBD1. This CDR3 has 16 amino acids. The germline V gene has CDR1 MGHRA and CDR2 YSYEKL. The V and J ends lost 2 bases and 5 bases, in that order; junction bases with no gene match: 8. CDR3 in amino acids: CASSQLGVRGNEKLFF. The CDR3 DNA follows: TGCGCCAGCAGCCAACTTGGGGTCAGGGGGAATGAAAAACTGTTTTTT.

The rearrangement links TRBV7-2 to TRBJ2-5; D may be TRBD1 (6 bases). V lost 5 bases and J 1 base, leaving 17 bases between the germline ends. Germline V gene data show CDR1 as SGHTA and CDR2 as FQGNSA. The CDR3 loop spans 16 amino acids. In DNA, the CDR3 is TGTGCCAGCAGCAGATACAGGGCTTTGGGCCAAGAGACCCAGTACTTC. It codes for CASSRYRALGQETQYF.

The chain carries TRBV12-5 and TRBJ2-1; TRBD2 aligns across 10 bases. Germline CDR1 and CDR2: LGHNT and FRNRAP. V shed 0 bases, J shed 0 bases, and the junction held 14 bases outside the gene matches. The length of the CDR3 is 21 residues. In nucleotides, the CDR3 is TGTGCTAGTGGTTTGGTCCGACTAGCGGGCGACCCAGGGGGCTCCTACAATGAGCAGTTCTTC. Translated, it gives CASGLVRLAGDPGGSYNEQFF.

V is TRBV30 and J is TRBJ1-1; 8 positions agree with TRBD1. This CDR3 has 13 residues. Trimming cost V 3 bases and J 4 bases; bases outside gene matches: 4. Germline-derived CDR1 and CDR2 are GTSNPN and SVGIG (reference sequence). CDR3 sequence (DNA): TGTGCCTGGAGCAGGGGGCCGGGCACTGAAGCTTTCTTT. This codes for CAWSRGPGTEAFF.